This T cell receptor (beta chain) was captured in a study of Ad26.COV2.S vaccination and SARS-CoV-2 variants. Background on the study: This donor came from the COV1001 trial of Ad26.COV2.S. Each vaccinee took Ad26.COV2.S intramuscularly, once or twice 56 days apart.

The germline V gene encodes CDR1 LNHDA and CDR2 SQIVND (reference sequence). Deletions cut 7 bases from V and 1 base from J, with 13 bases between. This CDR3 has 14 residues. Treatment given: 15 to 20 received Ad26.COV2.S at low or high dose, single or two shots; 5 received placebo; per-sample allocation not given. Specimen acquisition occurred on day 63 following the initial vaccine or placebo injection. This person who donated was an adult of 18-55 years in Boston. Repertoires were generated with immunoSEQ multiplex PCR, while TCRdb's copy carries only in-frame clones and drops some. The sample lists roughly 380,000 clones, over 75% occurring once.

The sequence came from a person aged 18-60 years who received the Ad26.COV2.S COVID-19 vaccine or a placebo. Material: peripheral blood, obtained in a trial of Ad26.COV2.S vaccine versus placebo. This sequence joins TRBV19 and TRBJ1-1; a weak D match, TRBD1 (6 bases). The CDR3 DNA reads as TGTGCCAGTATGAGGGGGAGAGGGAACACTGAAGCTTTCTTT. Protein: CASMRGRGNTEAFF.